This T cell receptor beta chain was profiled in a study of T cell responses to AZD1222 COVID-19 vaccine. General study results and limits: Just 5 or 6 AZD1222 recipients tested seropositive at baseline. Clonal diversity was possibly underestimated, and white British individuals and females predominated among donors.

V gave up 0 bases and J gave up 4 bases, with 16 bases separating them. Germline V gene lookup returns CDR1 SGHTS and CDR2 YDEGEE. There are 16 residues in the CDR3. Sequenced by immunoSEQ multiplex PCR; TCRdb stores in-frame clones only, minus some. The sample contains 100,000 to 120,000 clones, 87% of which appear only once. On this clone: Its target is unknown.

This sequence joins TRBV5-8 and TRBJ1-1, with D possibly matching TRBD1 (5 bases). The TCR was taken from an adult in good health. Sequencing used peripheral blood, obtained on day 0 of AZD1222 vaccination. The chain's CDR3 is CASSLEGGASGTEAFF. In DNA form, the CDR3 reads TGTGCCAGCAGCTTGGAGGGTGGGGCTTCGGGCACTGAAGCTTTCTTT.